The rows below give T cell receptor beta chains drawn from one sample of a study of response to subunit inactivated influenza vaccine. From the RT-PCR reads, TCRdb called clonotypes with MiXCR, one entry per CDR3 protein. The sample lists 650,000 to 800,000 distinct CDR3 sequences; roughly 20% were seen once. Source: PBMCs from blood, taken less than 6 days after vaccination. These receptors all stem from a man aged 45 to 65 who received an inactivated influenza vaccine. CDR3s include the opening cysteine and the closing phenylalanine or tryptophan. Fields, in order: J gene, V gene, clone size, D gene, CDR3 DNA, CDR3 protein. D genes are given only for firm matches. A row's size may be missing; if present it is once, few, many or a size class.

J gene: TRBJ2-4
V gene: TRBV20-1
clone size: few
D gene: -
CDR3 DNA: TGCAGTGCTAGAGCGTATGGGGGGTCGGTCAAAACGATTCAGTACTTC
CDR3 protein: CSARAYGGSVKTIQYF

J gene: TRBJ1-1
V gene: TRBV10-1
clone size: -
D gene: TRBD1
CDR3 DNA: TGCGCCAGCAATTGGGACAGGGTGAACACTGAAGCTTTCTTT
CDR3 protein: CASNWDRVNTEAFF

J gene: TRBJ1-1
V gene: TRBV12-3/TRBV12-4
clone size: -
D gene: TRBD1
CDR3 DNA: TGTGCCAGCAGCCCCGGGGACAGGGAGAACACTGAAGCTTTCTTT
CDR3 protein: CASSPGDRENTEAFF

J gene: TRBJ1-1
V gene: TRBV7-6
clone size: -
D gene: -
CDR3 DNA: TGTGCCAGCAGTAAAACAAGGGACCCGAACACTGAAGCTTTCTTT
CDR3 protein: CASSKTRDPNTEAFF

J gene: TRBJ2-3
V gene: TRBV12-3/TRBV12-4
clone size: few
D gene: -
CDR3 DNA: TGTGCCAGCAGCCAAAGGCTAGCGAATGCAGATACGCAGTATTTT
CDR3 protein: CASSQRLANADTQYF

J gene: TRBJ2-3
V gene: TRBV20-1
clone size: -
D gene: TRBD2
CDR3 DNA: TGCAGTGCGCACACCACTAGCGGTGGGGGCACAGATACGCAGTATTTT
CDR3 protein: CSAHTTSGGGTDTQYF

J gene: TRBJ2-7
V gene: TRBV24-1
clone size: -
D gene: TRBD1
CDR3 DNA: TGTGCCACCAGTGATATGTTCGGGACAGACTACGAGCAGTACTTC
CDR3 protein: CATSDMFGTDYEQYF

J gene: TRBJ1-3
V gene: TRBV18
clone size: -
D gene: -
CDR3 DNA: TGTGCCAGCTCAGCGGATATGGGAAACACCATATATTTT
CDR3 protein: CASSADMGNTIYF

J gene: TRBJ2-3
V gene: TRBV4-2
clone size: many
D gene: -
CDR3 DNA: TGTGCCAGCAGCCATTTTTCCTCTACCACAGATACGCAGTATTTT
CDR3 protein: CASSHFSSTTDTQYF

J gene: TRBJ2-7
V gene: TRBV12-3/TRBV12-4
clone size: -
D gene: TRBD1
CDR3 DNA: TGTGCCAGCAGTTTCGGACAGGGGGCTACCGAGCAGTACTTC
CDR3 protein: CASSFGQGATEQYF

J gene: TRBJ1-2
V gene: TRBV5-5
clone size: -
D gene: -
CDR3 DNA: TGTGCCAGCAGCTTGAATCCTGGGCCGCTACTTAACTATGGCTACACCTTC
CDR3 protein: CASSLNPGPLLNYGYTF

J gene: TRBJ2-7
V gene: TRBV6-5
clone size: -
D gene: -
CDR3 DNA: TGTGCCAGCAGTTACCAAGGACAGACAAACGAGCAGTACTTC
CDR3 protein: CASSYQGQTNEQYF

J gene: TRBJ2-1
V gene: TRBV5-1
clone size: -
D gene: TRBD2
CDR3 DNA: TGCGCCAGCAGCTTGGGGGCTAGCGGTGGTTATGAGCAGTTCTTC
CDR3 protein: CASSLGASGGYEQFF

J gene: TRBJ1-2
V gene: TRBV20-1
clone size: many
D gene: -
CDR3 DNA: TGCAGTGCTAGACCTCCTGACCGTTCGTTTAACTATGGCTACACCTTC
CDR3 protein: CSARPPDRSFNYGYTF

J gene: TRBJ2-1
V gene: TRBV5-5
clone size: -
D gene: TRBD2
CDR3 DNA: TGTGCCAGCAGCTGGCGGGGGGGGTTCGATGAGCAGTTCTTC
CDR3 protein: CASSWRGGFDEQFF

J gene: TRBJ2-1
V gene: TRBV29-1
clone size: many
D gene: -
CDR3 DNA: TGCAGCGTTTACATAAGGGGGGGCGGTGAGCAGTTCTTC
CDR3 protein: CSVYIRGGGEQFF

J gene: TRBJ1-1
V gene: TRBV20-1
clone size: -
D gene: TRBD1
CDR3 DNA: TGCAGTGCATCGGGACAGCCTAACACTGAAGCTTTCTTT
CDR3 protein: CSASGQPNTEAFF